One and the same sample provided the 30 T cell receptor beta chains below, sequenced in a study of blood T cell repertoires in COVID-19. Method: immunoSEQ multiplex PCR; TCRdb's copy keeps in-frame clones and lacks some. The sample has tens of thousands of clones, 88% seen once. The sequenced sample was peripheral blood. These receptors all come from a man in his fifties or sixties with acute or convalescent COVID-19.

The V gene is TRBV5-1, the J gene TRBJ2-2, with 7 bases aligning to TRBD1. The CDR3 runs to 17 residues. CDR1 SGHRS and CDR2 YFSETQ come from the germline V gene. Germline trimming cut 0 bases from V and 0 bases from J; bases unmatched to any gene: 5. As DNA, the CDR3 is TGCGCCAGCAGCTTGGCCACGACAGGGTCGAACACCGGGGAGCTGTTTTTT. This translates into CASSLATTGSNTGELFF.

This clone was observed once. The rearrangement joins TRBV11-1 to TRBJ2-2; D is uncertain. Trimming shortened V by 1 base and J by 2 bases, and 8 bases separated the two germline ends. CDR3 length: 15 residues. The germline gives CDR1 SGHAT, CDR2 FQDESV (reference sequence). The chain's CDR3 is CASSLVAANTGELFF. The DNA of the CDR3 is TGTGCCAGCAGCTTAGTCGCGGCCAACACCGGGGAGCTGTTTTTT.

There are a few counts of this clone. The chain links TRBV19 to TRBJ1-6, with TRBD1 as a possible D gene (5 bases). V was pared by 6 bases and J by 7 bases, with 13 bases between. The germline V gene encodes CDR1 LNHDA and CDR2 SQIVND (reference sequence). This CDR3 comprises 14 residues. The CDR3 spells CASSGQGENSPLHF. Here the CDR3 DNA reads TGTGCCAGTAGCGGCCAGGGCGAAAATTCACCCCTCCACTTT.

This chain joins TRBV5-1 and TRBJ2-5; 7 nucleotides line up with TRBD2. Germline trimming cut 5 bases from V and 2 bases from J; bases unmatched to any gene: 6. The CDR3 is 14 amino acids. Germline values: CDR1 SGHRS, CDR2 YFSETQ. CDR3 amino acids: CASRRLAGQETQYF. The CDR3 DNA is TGCGCCAGCAGGCGACTAGCCGGACAAGAGACCCAGTACTTC.

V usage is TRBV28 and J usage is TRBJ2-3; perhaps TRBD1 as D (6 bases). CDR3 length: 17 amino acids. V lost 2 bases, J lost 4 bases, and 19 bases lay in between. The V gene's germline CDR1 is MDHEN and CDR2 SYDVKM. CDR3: CASSLADRPLGSDTQYF. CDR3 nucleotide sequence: TGTGCCAGCAGTTTAGCTGACAGGCCCCTAGGCTCAGATACGCAGTATTTT. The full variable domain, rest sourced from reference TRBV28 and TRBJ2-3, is DVKVTQSSRYLVKRTGEKVFLECVQDMDHENMFWYRQDPGLGLRLIYFSYDVKMKEKGDIPEGYSVSREKKERFSLILESASTNQTSMYLCASSLADRPLGSDTQYFGPGTRLTVL.

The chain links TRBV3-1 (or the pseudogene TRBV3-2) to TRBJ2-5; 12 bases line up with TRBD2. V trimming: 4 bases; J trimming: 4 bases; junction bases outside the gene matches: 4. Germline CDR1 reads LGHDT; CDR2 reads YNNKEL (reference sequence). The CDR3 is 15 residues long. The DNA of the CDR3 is TGTGCCAGCAGCCCGACTAGCGGGGGTTTAGAGACCCAGTACTTC. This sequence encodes CASSPTSGGLETQYF.

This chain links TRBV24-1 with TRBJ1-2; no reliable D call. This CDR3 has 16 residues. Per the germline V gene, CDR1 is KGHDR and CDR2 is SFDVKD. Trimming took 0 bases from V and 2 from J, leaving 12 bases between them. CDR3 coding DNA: TGTGCCACCAGTGATTTGTCCGCGGGCACCAACTATGGCTACACCTTC. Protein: CATSDLSAGTNYGYTF.

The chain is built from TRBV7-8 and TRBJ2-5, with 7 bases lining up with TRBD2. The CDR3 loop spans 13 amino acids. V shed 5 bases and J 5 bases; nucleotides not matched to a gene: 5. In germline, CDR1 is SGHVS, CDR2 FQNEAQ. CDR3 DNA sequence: TGTGCCAGCAGCCGGGGACTACCGGAGACCCAGTACTTC. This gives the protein CASSRGLPETQYF. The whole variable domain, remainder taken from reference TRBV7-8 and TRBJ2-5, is GAGVSQSPRYKVAKRGQDVALRCDPISGHVSLFWYQQALGQGPEFLTYFQNEAQLDKSGLPSDRFFAERPEGSVSTLKIQRTQQEDSAVYLCASSRGLPETQYFGPGTRLLVL.

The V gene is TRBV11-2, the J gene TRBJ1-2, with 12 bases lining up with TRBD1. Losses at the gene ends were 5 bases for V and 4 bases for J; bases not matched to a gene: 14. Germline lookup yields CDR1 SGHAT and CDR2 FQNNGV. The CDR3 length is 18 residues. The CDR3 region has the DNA TGTGCCAGCAGCACTTCACCGGGACAGGGGGCGCGGGTCTATGGCTACACCTTC. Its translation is CASSTSPGQGARVYGYTF.

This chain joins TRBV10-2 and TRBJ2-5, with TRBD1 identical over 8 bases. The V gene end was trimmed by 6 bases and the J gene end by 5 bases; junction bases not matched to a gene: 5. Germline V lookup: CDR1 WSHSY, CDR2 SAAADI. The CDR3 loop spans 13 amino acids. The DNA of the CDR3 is TGCGCCAGCAGACAGGGGGTAGGGGAGACCCAGTACTTC. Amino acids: CASRQGVGETQYF.

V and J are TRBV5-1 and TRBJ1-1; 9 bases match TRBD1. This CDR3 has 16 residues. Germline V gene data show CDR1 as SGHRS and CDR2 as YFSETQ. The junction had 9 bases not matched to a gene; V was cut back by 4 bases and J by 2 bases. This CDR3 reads CASSKGQGRRNTEAFF. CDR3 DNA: TGCGCCAGCAGCAAGGGACAGGGACGAAGAAACACTGAAGCTTTCTTT.

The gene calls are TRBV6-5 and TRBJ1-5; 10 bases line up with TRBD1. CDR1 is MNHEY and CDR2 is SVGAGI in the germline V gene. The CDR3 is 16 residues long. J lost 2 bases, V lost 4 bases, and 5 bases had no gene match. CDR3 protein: CASSSMGQGRNQPQHF. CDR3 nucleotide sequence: TGTGCCAGCAGTTCGATGGGACAGGGGCGCAATCAGCCCCAGCATTTT.

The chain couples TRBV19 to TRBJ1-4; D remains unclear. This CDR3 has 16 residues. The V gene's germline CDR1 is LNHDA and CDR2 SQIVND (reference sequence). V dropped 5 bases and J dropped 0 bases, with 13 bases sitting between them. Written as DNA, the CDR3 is TGTGCCAGTAGTTCGGGTGCGGTGGCAACTAATGAAAAACTGTTTTTT. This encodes CASSSGAVATNEKLFF.

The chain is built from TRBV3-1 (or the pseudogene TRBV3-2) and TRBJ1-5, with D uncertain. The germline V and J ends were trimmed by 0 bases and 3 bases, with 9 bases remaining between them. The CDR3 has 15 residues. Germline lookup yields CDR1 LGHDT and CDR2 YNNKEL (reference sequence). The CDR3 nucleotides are TGTGCCAGCAGCCAAGATGGCGGCCACAATCAGCCCCAGCATTTT. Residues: CASSQDGGHNQPQHF.

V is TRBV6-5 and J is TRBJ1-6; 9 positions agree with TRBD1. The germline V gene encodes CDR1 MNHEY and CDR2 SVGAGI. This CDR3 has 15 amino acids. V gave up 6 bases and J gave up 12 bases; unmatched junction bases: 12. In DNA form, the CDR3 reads TGTGCCAGCAGGGTTACAGGGGGCGCAATGAAACCCCTCCACTTT. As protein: CASRVTGGAMKPLHF.

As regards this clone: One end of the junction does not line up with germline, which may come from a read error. The DNA for the CDR3 is TGTGCCAGTAGCATAGCGGGAGGGGATACGCAGTATTTT. Translated: CASSIAGGDTQYF. This chain joins TRBV19 and TRBJ2-3; 11 nucleotides match TRBD2. CDR1 is LNHDA and CDR2 is SQIVND in the germline V gene (reference sequence). This CDR3 is 13 amino acids long.

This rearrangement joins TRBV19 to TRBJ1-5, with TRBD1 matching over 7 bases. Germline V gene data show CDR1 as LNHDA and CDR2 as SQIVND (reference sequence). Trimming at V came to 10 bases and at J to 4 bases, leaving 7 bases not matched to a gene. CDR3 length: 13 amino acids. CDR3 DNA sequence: TGTGCCACCTCTGACAGGGTAAATCAGCCCCAGCATTTT. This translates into CATSDRVNQPQHF. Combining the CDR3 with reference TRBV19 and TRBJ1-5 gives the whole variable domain DGGITQSPKYLFRKEGQNVTLSCEQNLNHDAMYWYRQDPGQGLRLIYYSQIVNDFQKGDIAEGYSVSREKKESFPLTVTSAQKNPTAFYLCATSDRVNQPQHFGDGTRLSIL.

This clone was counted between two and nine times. In DNA form, the CDR3 reads TGTGCCAGCAGCCAAGTATTCCTAGCGGGTGACACCGGGGAGCTGTTTTTT. Its protein product is CASSQVFLAGDTGELFF. The chain employs TRBV14 and TRBJ2-2; 8 bases map to TRBD2. The germline V gene has CDR1 SGHDN and CDR2 FVKESK. The V gene end was trimmed by 1 base and the J gene end by 3 bases; junction bases not matched to a gene: 7. The CDR3 is 17 residues long.

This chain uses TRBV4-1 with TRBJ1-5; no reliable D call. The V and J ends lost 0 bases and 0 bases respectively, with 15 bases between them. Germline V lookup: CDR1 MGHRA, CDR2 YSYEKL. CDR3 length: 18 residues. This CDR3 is CASSQDPAFTHSNQPQHF. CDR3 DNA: TGCGCCAGCAGCCAAGATCCCGCATTTACTCATAGCAATCAGCCCCAGCATTTT.

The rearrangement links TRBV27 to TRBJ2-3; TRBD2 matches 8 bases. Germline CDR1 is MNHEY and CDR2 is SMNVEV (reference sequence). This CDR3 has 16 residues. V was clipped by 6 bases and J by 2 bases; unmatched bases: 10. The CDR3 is CASREASGRSTDTQYF. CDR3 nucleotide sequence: TGTGCCAGCAGGGAGGCTAGCGGGCGCTCCACAGATACGCAGTATTTT.

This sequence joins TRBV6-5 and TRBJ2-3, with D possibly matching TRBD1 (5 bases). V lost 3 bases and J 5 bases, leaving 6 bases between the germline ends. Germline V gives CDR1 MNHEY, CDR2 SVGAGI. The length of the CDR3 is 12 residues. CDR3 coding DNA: TGTGCCAGCAGTTATAGGGGAGATACGCAGTATTTT. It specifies CASSYRGDTQYF.

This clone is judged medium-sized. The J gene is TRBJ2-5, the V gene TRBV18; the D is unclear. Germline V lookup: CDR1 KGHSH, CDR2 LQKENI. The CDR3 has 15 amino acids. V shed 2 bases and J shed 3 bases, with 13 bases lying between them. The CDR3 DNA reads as TGTGCCAGCTCACCAGGGCCCAACTCAAAAGAGACCCAGTACTTC. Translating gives CASSPGPNSKETQYF.

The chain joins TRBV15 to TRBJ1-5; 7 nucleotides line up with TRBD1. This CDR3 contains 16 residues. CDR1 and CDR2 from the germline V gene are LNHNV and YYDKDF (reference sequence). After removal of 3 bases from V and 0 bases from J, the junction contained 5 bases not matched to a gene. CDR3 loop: CATSSGQDHSNQPQHF. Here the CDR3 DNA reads TGTGCCACCAGCAGCGGACAGGACCATAGCAATCAGCCCCAGCATTTT.

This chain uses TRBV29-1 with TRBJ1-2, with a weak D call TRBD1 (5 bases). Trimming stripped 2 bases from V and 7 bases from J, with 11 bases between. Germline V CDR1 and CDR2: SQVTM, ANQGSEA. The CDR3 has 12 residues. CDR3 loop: CSVENQGGGYTF. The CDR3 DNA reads TGCAGCGTTGAAAATCAGGGTGGTGGCTACACCTTC.

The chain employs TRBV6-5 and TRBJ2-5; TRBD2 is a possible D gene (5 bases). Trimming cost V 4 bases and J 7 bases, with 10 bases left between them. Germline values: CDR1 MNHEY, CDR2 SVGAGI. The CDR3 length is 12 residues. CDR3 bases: TGTGCCAGCAGTTTCCCCCGGGGGACCCAGTACTTC. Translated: CASSFPRGTQYF.

CDR3: CASSTARTSGGNEQYF. The DNA for the CDR3 is TGTGCCAGCAGCACCGCGCGGACTAGCGGGGGAAACGAGCAGTACTTC. The chain recombines TRBV5-4 with TRBJ2-7, with TRBD2 identical over 13 bases. Germline values: CDR1 SGHNT, CDR2 YYREEE (reference sequence). The V segment lost 4 bases and the J segment 5 bases; nucleotides outside the gene matches: 9. The CDR3 contains 16 residues.

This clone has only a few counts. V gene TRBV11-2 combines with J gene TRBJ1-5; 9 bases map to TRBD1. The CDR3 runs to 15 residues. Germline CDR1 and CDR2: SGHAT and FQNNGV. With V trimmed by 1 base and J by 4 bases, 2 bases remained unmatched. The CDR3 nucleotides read TGTGCCAGCAGCTTAGGGGGGACAGGGAATCAGCCCCAGCATTTT. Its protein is CASSLGGTGNQPQHF.

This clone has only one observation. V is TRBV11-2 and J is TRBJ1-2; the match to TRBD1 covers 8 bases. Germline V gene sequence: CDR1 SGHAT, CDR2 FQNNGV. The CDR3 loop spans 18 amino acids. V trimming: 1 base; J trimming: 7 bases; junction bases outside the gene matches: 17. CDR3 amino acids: CASSLAPYGQGATLGYTF. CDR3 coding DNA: TGTGCCAGCAGCTTAGCCCCCTACGGACAGGGAGCTACCCTTGGCTACACCTTC.

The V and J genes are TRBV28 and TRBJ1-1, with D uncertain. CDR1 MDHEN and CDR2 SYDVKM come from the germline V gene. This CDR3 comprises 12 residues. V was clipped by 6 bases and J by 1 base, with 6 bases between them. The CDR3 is CASRSQNTEAFF. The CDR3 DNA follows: TGTGCCAGCAGGTCACAGAACACTGAAGCTTTCTTT.

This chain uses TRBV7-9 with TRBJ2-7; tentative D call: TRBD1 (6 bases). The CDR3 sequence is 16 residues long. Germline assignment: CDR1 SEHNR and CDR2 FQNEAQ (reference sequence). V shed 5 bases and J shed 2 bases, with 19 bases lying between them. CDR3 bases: TGTGCCAGCAGCGCCTTACAGGGAACCGTGACCTACGAGCAGTACTTC. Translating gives CASSALQGTVTYEQYF.